The clone carrying this T cell receptor (beta chain) was counted a few times. No antigen is known for it. This entry belongs to a study of beta chain features in type 1 diabetes. The overall study: Patients were similar to healthy donors in age and gender (as well as in cell yields). Study results and limitations: Researchers report that Type 1 diabetes patients had moderately but significantly shorter TCRB CDR3s across all four CD4+ subsets. Naive, central memory and regulatory TCRB repertoires appeared more similar among patients than healthy donors.

V dropped 0 bases and J dropped 6 bases, with 10 bases sitting between them. The length of the CDR3 is 14 residues. The germline gives CDR1 SGDLS, CDR2 YYNGEE. Sequencing targeted expressed TCRB transcripts, as all isolated RNA had been reverse transcribed. Average reads for naive, central memory and regulatory T cell samples were around 4 million. Sequencing used immunoSEQ multiplex PCR; TCRdb keeps in-frame clones, though not all of them. The sample has some 250,000 clones, under 13% seen once; the top ten hold more than 0.015%. The sequence derives from a man aged 25-45 years with type 1 diabetes. Specimen: naive CD4+ T cells from blood. The chain combines TRBV9 with TRBJ1-5; D gene unclear. CDR3 sequence: CASSVGSSGQPQHF. The CDR3 nucleotides are TGTGCCAGCAGCGTAGGGAGTTCGGGTCAGCCCCAGCATTTT. The full variable domain, in which reference TRBV9 and TRBJ1-5 provide the parts outside the CDR3, is DSGVTQTPKHLITATGQRVTLRCSPRSGDLSVYWYQQSLDQGLQFLIQYYNGEERAKGNILERFSAQQFPDLHSELNLSSLELGDSALYFCASSVGSSGQPQHFGDGTRLSIL.